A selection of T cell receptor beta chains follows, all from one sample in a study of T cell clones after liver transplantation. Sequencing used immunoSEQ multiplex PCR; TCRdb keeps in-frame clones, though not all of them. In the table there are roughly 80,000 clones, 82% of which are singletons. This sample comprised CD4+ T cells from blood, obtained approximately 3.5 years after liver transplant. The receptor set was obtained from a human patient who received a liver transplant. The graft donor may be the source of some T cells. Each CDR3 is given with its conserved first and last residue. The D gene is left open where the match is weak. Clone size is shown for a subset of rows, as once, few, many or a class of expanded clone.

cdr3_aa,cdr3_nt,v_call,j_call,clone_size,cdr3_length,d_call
CASSYSPSDPIEKLFF,TGTGCCAGCAGTTATTCTCCGTCGGACCCCATTGAAAAACTGTTTTTT,TRBV6-6,TRBJ1-4,few,16,NA
CASSPVYGRASYEQYF,TGTGCCAGCTCACCAGTTTACGGGAGGGCGTCCTACGAGCAGTACTTC,TRBV18,TRBJ2-7,NA,16,TRBD2
CSVGTDDQPQHF,TGCAGCGTTGGAACAGATGATCAGCCCCAGCATTTT,TRBV29-1,TRBJ1-5,NA,12,NA
CASIPLAETQYF,TGTGCCAGCATCCCACTAGCGGAGACCCAGTACTTC,TRBV2,TRBJ2-5,NA,12,TRBD2
CASSLSGGAGYGYTF,TGTGCCAGCAGCTTATCAGGGGGCGCGGGCTATGGCTACACCTTC,TRBV7-9,TRBJ1-2,NA,15,TRBD1
CASSPGWGVSSGANVLTF,TGTGCCAGCAGTCCCGGCTGGGGGGTAAGCTCTGGGGCCAACGTCCTGACTTTC,TRBV28,TRBJ2-6,once,18,NA
CASSLQGANTGELFF,TGTGCCAGCAGCTTACAGGGGGCGAACACCGGGGAGCTGTTTTTT,TRBV7-2,TRBJ2-2,NA,15,TRBD1
CASSSLLGLGLNTEAFF,TGTGCCAGCAGCTCGCTTTTAGGGTTGGGGTTGAACACTGAAGCTTTCTTT,TRBV7-6,TRBJ1-1,NA,17,NA
CASRPRGGPSYEQYF,TGTGCCAGCAGGCCCCGGGGGGGGCCTTCCTACGAGCAGTACTTC,TRBV28,TRBJ2-7,NA,15,TRBD2
CATSRGTLGGSYEQYF,TGTGCCACCAGCAGGGGGACTTTAGGGGGGTCCTACGAGCAGTACTTC,TRBV15,TRBJ2-7,NA,16,NA
CAISESTDRDFYGYTF,TGTGCCATCAGTGAGTCAACAGACCGAGATTTCTATGGCTACACCTTC,TRBV10-3,TRBJ1-2,NA,16,NA
CASQGQRNEKLFF,TGTGCCAGCCAGGGTCAGAGGAATGAAAAACTGTTTTTT,TRBV6-4,TRBJ1-4,once,13,NA
CASRSGTGNTEAFF,TGTGCCAGCAGATCCGGGACAGGGAACACTGAAGCTTTCTTT,TRBV6-6,TRBJ1-1,NA,14,TRBD1
CASSPPSQSYYGYTF,TGTGCCAGCTCACCACCGTCTCAATCGTACTATGGCTACACCTTC,TRBV18,TRBJ1-2,NA,15,NA
CAQQGSGELFF,TGTGCCCAACAAGGATCCGGGGAGCTGTTTTTT,TRBV7-9,TRBJ2-2,NA,11,NA
CASRYRVDYGYTF,TGCGCCAGCAGGTACAGGGTGGACTATGGCTACACCTTC,TRBV5-1,TRBJ1-2,NA,13,NA
CASSAVNTGELFF,TGTGCCAGCAGTGCGGTTAACACCGGGGAGCTGTTTTTT,TRBV2,TRBJ2-2,NA,13,NA
CSGGTGGYNEQFF,TGCAGCGGGGGGACAGGGGGATACAATGAGCAGTTCTTC,TRBV29-1,TRBJ2-1,NA,13,TRBD1
CASSARGTSGRAGNEQFF,TGTGCCAGCAGCGCGAGAGGGACTAGCGGGAGGGCCGGTAATGAGCAGTTCTTC,TRBV9,TRBJ2-1,NA,18,TRBD2
CASSPSARGAEAFF,TGTGCCAGCTCACCATCGGCCCGGGGGGCTGAAGCTTTCTTT,TRBV18,TRBJ1-1,NA,14,NA
CASSSPGRGETQYF,TGTGCCAGCAGCTCCCCGGGGAGGGGGGAGACCCAGTACTTC,TRBV9,TRBJ2-5,NA,14,NA
CASSLWGERDNEQFF,TGCGCCAGCAGCTTGTGGGGGGAAAGGGACAATGAGCAGTTCTTC,TRBV5-1,TRBJ2-1,NA,15,NA
CASSRQGAGELFF,TGTGCCAGCAGCCGACAGGGGGCCGGGGAGCTGTTTTTT,TRBV9,TRBJ2-2,NA,13,TRBD1
CASKKTALTEAFF,TGTGCCAGCAAGAAGACAGCCCTCACTGAAGCTTTCTTT,TRBV6-5,TRBJ1-1,NA,13,NA
CASSLVAASPTAFF,TGTGCCAGCAGCTTAGTCGCGGCGTCCCCGACGGCTTTCTTT,TRBV7-9,TRBJ1-1,NA,14,NA
CASSVSGKHEQYF,TGTGCCAGCAGCGTTTCGGGGAAACACGAGCAGTACTTC,TRBV9,TRBJ2-7,NA,13,NA
CASSYPRAGQTEAFF,TGTGCCAGCAGTTACCCCCGGGCAGGGCAAACTGAAGCTTTCTTT,TRBV6-5,TRBJ1-1,once,15,NA
CASSFGTGFTDTQYF,TGTGCCAGCAGTTTTGGGACAGGGTTCACAGATACGCAGTATTTT,TRBV27,TRBJ2-3,once,15,TRBD1
CSARKADTQYF,TGCAGTGCCCGCAAAGCCGATACGCAGTATTTT,TRBV20-1,TRBJ2-3,NA,11,NA
CASSYQIRDYEQYF,TGTGCCAGCAGTTATCAAATCAGGGATTACGAGCAGTACTTC,TRBV28,TRBJ2-7,once,14,NA
CASSPYPPDTEAFF,TGTGCCAGCAGTCCCTACCCTCCGGACACTGAAGCTTTCTTT,TRBV6-5,TRBJ1-1,NA,14,NA
CASSLIGVSGTGGAGDYGYTF,TGTGCCAGCAGTTTAATAGGCGTCTCCGGGACAGGGGGCGCGGGAGACTATGGCTACACCTTC,TRBV28,TRBJ1-2,NA,21,TRBD1
CASSPPSGSGNTIYF,TGCGCCAGCAGCCCCCCCAGCGGCTCTGGAAACACCATATATTTT,TRBV4-1,TRBJ1-3,NA,15,NA
CSVVSGSRAYNEQFF,TGCAGCGTCGTTAGCGGGAGTAGGGCCTACAATGAGCAGTTCTTC,TRBV29-1,TRBJ2-1,NA,15,TRBD2